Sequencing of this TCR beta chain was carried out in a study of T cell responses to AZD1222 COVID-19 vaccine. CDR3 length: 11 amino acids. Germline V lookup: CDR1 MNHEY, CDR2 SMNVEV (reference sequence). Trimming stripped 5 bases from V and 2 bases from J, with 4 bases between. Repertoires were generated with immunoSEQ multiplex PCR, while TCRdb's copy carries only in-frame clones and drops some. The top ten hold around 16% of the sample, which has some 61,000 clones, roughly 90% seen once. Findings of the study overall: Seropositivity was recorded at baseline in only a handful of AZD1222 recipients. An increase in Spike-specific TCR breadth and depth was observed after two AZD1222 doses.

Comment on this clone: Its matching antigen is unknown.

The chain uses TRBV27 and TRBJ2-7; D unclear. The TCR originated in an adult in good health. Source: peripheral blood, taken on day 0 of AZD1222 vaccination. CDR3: CASSPTYEQYF. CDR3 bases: TGTGCCAGCAGTCCAACCTACGAGCAGTACTTC.